In its sample, the clone carrying this T cell receptor (beta chain) was seen once. The target antigen is unknown. The sample belongs to a study of cytomegalovirus exposure and HLA in healthy donors. Notes on the study in general: Information on immune exposure was restricted to one variable (CMV serostatus). Reports indicated that the classifier achieved high specificity and sensitivity in diagnosing cytomegalovirus status.

This CDR3 has 15 amino acids. The V and J ends lost 8 bases and 5 bases respectively, with 16 bases between them. The germline gives CDR1 WNHNN, CDR2 SYGVQD (reference sequence). PCR was performed using 60 Vbeta and 13 Jbeta primers. Only in-frame clones appear in the TCRdb table, and some are missing; sequencing was by immunoSEQ multiplex PCR. Of around 130,000 clones listed, over 8.5% are singletons. The specimen sequenced was PBMCs. This sequence was found in a woman aged 40 to 49 in good health and CMV-seropositive. This chain links TRBV10-1 with TRBJ1-6, with D possibly TRBD1 on 5 matching bases. DNA of the CDR3: TGCGCCAGCGTAGACAGTCTCAAGGATAATTCACCCCTCCACTTT. Translated, it gives CASVDSLKDNSPLHF.